This TCR beta chain is from a study of blood T cell repertoires in COVID-19. Data came from immunoSEQ multiplex PCR; TCRdb stores just in-frame clones and leaves some out. Here the sample spans fewer than 200,000 clones, roughly four fifths being singletons. CDR1 and CDR2 from the germline V gene are SGDLS and YYNGEE. V lost 0 bases and J lost 4, with 13 bases in between. The CDR3 extends over 15 amino acids. Sequenced input: peripheral blood. This chain links TRBV9 with TRBJ1-2; D may be TRBD1 (6 bases). This receptor was identified in a man in his forties or fifties who had recovered from COVID-19. This chain's CDR3 is CASSVVTGGAYGYTF. The CDR3 DNA is TGTGCCAGCAGCGTAGTTACGGGGGGGGCCTATGGCTACACCTTC.